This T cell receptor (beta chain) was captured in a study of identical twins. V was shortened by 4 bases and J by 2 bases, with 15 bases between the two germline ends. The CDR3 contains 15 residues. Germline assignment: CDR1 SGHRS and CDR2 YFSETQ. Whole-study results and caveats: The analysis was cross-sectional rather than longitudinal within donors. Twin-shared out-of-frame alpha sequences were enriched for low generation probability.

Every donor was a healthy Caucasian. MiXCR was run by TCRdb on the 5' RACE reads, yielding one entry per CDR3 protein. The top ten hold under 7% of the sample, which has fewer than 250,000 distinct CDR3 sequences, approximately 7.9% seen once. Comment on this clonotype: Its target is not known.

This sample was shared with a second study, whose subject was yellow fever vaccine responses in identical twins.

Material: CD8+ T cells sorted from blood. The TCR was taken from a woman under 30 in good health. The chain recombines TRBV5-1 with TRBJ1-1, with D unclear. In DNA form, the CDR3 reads TGCGCCAGCAGCAACCACAGAAACCTCAACACTGAAGCTTTCTTT. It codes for CASSNHRNLNTEAFF. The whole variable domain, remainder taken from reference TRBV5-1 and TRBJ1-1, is KAGVTQTPRYLIKTRGQQVTLSCSPISGHRSVSWYQQTPGQGLQFLFEYFSETQRNKGNFPGRFSGRQFSNSRSEMNVSTLELGDSALYLCASSNHRNLNTEAFFGQGTRLTVV.